The 10 T cell receptor beta chains below all came from one sample that was sequenced in a study of T cells in Graves' hyperthyroidism and ophthalmopathy. Authors of the study amplified TCR beta CDR3 regions from RNA transcripts. HTBI primers drove first-round RT-PCR of the TCR CDR3. MiXCR was run by TCRdb on the multiplex PCR reads, yielding one entry per CDR3 protein. The data show about 520,000 distinct CDR3 sequences, with more than 20% seen just once and less than 30% held by the top ten. Input material: blood. Receptor source: a man younger than 30 with Graves' hyperthyroidism.

As for this clonotype: At one end, the junction sequence differs from germline, possibly due to a read error. This rearrangement joins TRBV10-3 to TRBJ1-1; tentatively, D is TRBD1 (6 bases). CDR1 is ENHRY, CDR2 SYGVKD, per germline. There are 14 residues in the CDR3. The CDR3 spells CAVSDRGLGTEAFF. The CDR3 DNA is TGTGCCGTCAGTGATCGGGGGCTGGGCACTGAAGCTTTCTTT.

In its sample, this clonotype was seen many times. The chain employs TRBV28 and TRBJ2-3; no definite D call. The V gene's germline CDR1 is MDHEN and CDR2 SYDVKM. V was pared by 3 bases and J by 0 bases, with 4 bases between. The CDR3 totals 13 residues. The CDR3 DNA follows: TGTGCCAGCAGTTTGGATAGCACAGATACGCAGTATTTT. This codes for CASSLDSTDTQYF.

This clonotype was counted many times. The rearrangement joins TRBV6-2 or TRBV6-3 to TRBJ1-2; 7 nucleotides match TRBD1. Germline CDR1 is MNHEY and CDR2 is SVGEGT. The CDR3 spans 18 residues. J was trimmed by 0 bases and V by 6 bases; bases with no gene match: 16. CDR3 DNA sequence: TGTGCCAGCAGACCTCCGATGGGAAGGGGGCGTCCTAACTATGGCTACACCTTC. Translating it yields CASRPPMGRGRPNYGYTF.

In this sample, this clonotype turned up a few times. Being one base from a much bigger clone, this may be a read error. The rearrangement joins TRBV19 to TRBJ1-1; D ambiguous. This CDR3 is 11 amino acids long. The V gene's germline CDR1 is LNHDA and CDR2 SQIVND (reference sequence). The CDR3 loop reads CTSSITFEAFF. In DNA form, the CDR3 reads TGTACCAGTAGTATTACTTTTGAAGCTTTCTTT.

This sequence joins TRBV12-3 or TRBV12-4 and TRBJ1-5; 10 bases align to TRBD1. Trimming at V came to 4 bases and at J to 7 bases, leaving 10 bases not matched to a gene. CDR3 length: 16 amino acids. The CDR3 loop is CASSSSSAGQGQPQHF. The CDR3, as DNA: TGTGCCAGCAGTTCGTCCTCCGCGGGACAGGGGCAGCCCCAGCATTTT.

At least ten counts were recorded for this clonotype. V and J are TRBV6-1 and TRBJ1-1; D unresolved. This CDR3 has 15 amino acids. V shed 4 bases and J shed 5 bases, with 17 bases lying between them. Looked up from germline, CDR1 is MNHNS and CDR2 is SASEGT. CDR3 region: CASSADPGLGTEAFF. CDR3 sequence (DNA): TGTGCCAGCAGTGCGGACCCGGGTCTAGGGACTGAAGCTTTCTTT.

The chain carries TRBV6-5 and TRBJ1-5; D is ambiguous. The germline CDR1 and CDR2 sequences are MNHEY and SVGAGI. Trimming removed 4 bases from V and 2 bases from J, with 15 bases in between. The CDR3 covers 16 residues. For the CDR3, the DNA is TGTGCCAGCAGTTTTAAGGTCGGGGAGGGCAATCAGCCCCAGCATTTT. This sequence encodes CASSFKVGEGNQPQHF.

This chain links TRBV6-5 with TRBJ2-2; maybe TRBD2 (5 bases). The V end was cut by 6 bases, the J end by 0 bases, with 11 bases between. This CDR3 comprises 15 residues. Germline-derived CDR1 and CDR2 are MNHEY and SVGAGI. The CDR3 here is CASRLAFANTGELFF. The CDR3, as DNA: TGTGCCAGCAGATTAGCGTTCGCGAACACCGGGGAGCTGTTTTTT.

CDR3 loop: CASSEVGGGYDTQYF. The CDR3 DNA sequence: TGTGCCAGCAGTGAAGTCGGCGGGGGGTACGATACGCAGTATTTT. J is TRBJ2-3 and V is TRBV6-1, with TRBD2 matching over 8 bases. The CDR3 sequence is 15 residues long. Germline assignment: CDR1 MNHNS and CDR2 SASEGT. J lost 6 bases, V lost 1 base, and 6 bases had no gene match.

This clonotype was detected many times. The chain carries TRBV4-1 and TRBJ2-5; D is ambiguous. Trimming left V 0 bases short and J 0 bases short, with 11 bases between. The germline gives CDR1 MGHRA, CDR2 YSYEKL. This CDR3 is built from 16 residues. CDR3: CASSQDRWQYQETQYF. In DNA, the CDR3 is TGCGCCAGCAGCCAAGATCGGTGGCAGTACCAAGAGACCCAGTACTTC.